This entry features one T cell receptor beta chain sequence. This clonotype turned up a few times. The specificity of this receptor is unknown. No much larger clonotype is one base removed from it; base qualities were not supplied. The data were obtained in a study of T-cell memory formation after mild COVID-19 (dated by TCRdb to 2020 to 2023). Describing the broader study: Most TCR sequence clusters were specific to one of the two donors. T-cell clones expanding and contracting after mild COVID-19 in a couple of donors were tracked by longitudinal TCRalpha and TCRbeta repertoire sequencing. Two young, previously healthy adult volunteers, one female and one male, were included in the cohort. General findings and caveats noted by the study authors: The detection of some responding clones in pre-infection memory suggests that pre-existing cross-reactive memory T cells joined the SARS-CoV-2 response. Clones contracting from day 15 to 85 had balanced CD4/CD8 phenotypes, while a second wave expanding from day 15 to 37 was biased towards CD4+. SARS-CoV-2 specificity of the second-wave clones peaking on day 37 was not confirmed. Only two mild cases were covered by the study, and larger cohorts that include severe cases with pre-infection samples were considered necessary. Contracting CD4+ clones turned up mainly in the CM and EM memory subsets, whereas EMRA was where CD8+ clones were enriched.

PBMCs were isolated by Ficoll-Paque density gradient centrifugation. Inclusive of the bounding cysteine and phenylalanine, the CDR3 is 15 residues long. Only the CDR3 region is kept as DNA, spanning 45 bases read in frame from base 1. Looking up the germline V gene yields CDR1 MDHEN and CDR2 SYDVKM. V is cut by 1 base and J by 3 bases, and the space between the germline ends is 13 bases. The reads were generated on an Illumina NovaSeq 6000. Using 5'RACE with constant-segment primers, TCRalpha and TCRbeta cDNA libraries were constructed, with sample barcodes and unique molecular identifiers added in the process. Trizol reagent was used to extract RNA from every sample. Amplification of the libraries took two PCR steps, and the second step added a second sample barcode plus Illumina TruSeq adapters. The libraries were sequenced on an Illumina NovaSeq using 2 x 150 bp paired-end reads. The paper's data handling went like this. Demultiplexing of reads and collapsing into UMI-guided consensus sequences were performed with migec v1.2.7. Using mixcr v2.1.11, UMI consensuses were aligned to TRA and TRB V and J templates and then assembled into clonotypes. A clonotype was counted as expanded or contracted only if both edgeR and NoisET called the change significant, with noise models trained on biological replicates. edgeR calls used a false discovery rate-adjusted p below 0.01 and a log2 fold-change threshold of 1. PCA with hierarchical clustering of max-normalized trajectories of the 1000 most abundant clonotypes was used as exploratory dynamics analysis. Separately sequenced CD4+ and CD8+ repertoires were used to assign a CD4 or CD8 phenotype to each responding clone. TCRdb handled the public reads itself, with Q25 trimming in fastp and clone calling in MiXCR, and kept productive beta chains. Here each entry gathers all rows of one CDR3 protein and keeps the most common genes and DNA. These V and J calls derive from TCRdb rather than the authors' analysis. The sample has roughly 170,000 distinct CDR3 sequences on record, 20% to 25% of them singletons. In total, the top ten clones hold under 25% of the sample.

This receptor was obtained from an adult woman who had mild COVID-19 (a few samples of this study predate the infection). The sample titles of this study are shuffled in the database, so cell type and time point are left out; the donor was told from shared clones. Sequencing was carried out using PBMCs or a T cell subset sorted from them (not recorded which). Rearrangement joined TRBV28 to TRBJ2-7, with no confidently assigned D gene. The DNA sequence is TGTGCCAGCAGTTTATATTCTAAAAAGAACTACGAGCAGTACTTC. This encodes CASSLYSKKNYEQYF. Where the CDR3 stops, the reference TRBV28 and TRBJ2-7 genes take over; the full variable domain is DVKVTQSSRYLVKRTGEKVFLECVQDMDHENMFWYRQDPGLGLRLIYFSYDVKMKEKGDIPEGYSVSREKKERFSLILESASTNQTSMYLCASSLYSKKNYEQYFGPGTRLTVT.